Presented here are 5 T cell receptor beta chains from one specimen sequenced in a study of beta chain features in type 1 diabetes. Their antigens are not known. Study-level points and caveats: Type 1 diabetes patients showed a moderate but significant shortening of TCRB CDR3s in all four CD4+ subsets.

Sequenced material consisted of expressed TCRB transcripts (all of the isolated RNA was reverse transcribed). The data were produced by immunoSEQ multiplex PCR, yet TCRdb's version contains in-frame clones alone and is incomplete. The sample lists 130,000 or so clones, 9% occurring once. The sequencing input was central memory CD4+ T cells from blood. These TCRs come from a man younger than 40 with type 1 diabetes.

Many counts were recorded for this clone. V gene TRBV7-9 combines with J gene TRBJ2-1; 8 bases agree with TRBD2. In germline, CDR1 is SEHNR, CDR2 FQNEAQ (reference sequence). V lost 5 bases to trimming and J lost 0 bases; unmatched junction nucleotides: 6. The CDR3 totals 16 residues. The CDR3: CASSHSGASSYNEQFF. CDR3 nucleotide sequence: TGTGCCAGCAGCCATAGCGGGGCCAGCTCCTACAATGAGCAGTTCTTC.

CDR3 amino acids: CASSQRTGISYGYTF. The DNA of the CDR3 is TGTGCCAGCAGTCAACGGACAGGGATCAGCTATGGCTACACCTTC. The chain employs TRBV27 and TRBJ1-2, with TRBD1 identical over 8 bases. The V gene end was trimmed by 5 bases and the J gene end by 4 bases; junction bases not matched to a gene: 9. The germline gives CDR1 MNHEY, CDR2 SMNVEV (reference sequence). This CDR3 is built from 15 residues.

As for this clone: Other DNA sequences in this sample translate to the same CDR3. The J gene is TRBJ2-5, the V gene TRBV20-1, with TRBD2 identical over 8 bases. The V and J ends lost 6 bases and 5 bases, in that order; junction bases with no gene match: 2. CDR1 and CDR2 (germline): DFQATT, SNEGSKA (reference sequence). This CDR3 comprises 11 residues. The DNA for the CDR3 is TGCAGTGCCCCGGGGGGGGAGACCCAGTACTTC. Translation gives CSAPGGETQYF.

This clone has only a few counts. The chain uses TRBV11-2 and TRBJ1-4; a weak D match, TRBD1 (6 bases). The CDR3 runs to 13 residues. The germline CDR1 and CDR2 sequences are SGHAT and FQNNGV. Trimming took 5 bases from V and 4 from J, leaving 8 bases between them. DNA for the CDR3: TGTGCCAGCAGCCGGACAGTTAATGAAAAACTGTTTTTT. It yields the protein CASSRTVNEKLFF.

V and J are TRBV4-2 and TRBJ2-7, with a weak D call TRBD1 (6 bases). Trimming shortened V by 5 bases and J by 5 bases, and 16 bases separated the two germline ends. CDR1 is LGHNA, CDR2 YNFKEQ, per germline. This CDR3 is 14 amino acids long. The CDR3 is CASSSTTGNNEQYF. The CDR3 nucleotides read TGTGCCAGCAGCTCTACGACAGGCAATAACGAGCAGTACTTC.